The 5 T cell receptor beta chains reported below all come from one sample, sequenced in a study of PD-1 blockade in classical Hodgkin lymphoma. Patients all relapsed after autologous stem cell transplantation, and there was variation in brentuximab vedotin exposure. Clones were sequenced by immunoSEQ multiplex PCR, and TCRdb holds only the in-frame ones, with some missing. In the table there are roughly 96,000 clones, 89% of which are singletons. This sample comprised peripheral blood mononuclear cells (PBMCs), obtained before the second cycle of nivolumab. These receptors were collected from a human donor with classical Hodgkin lymphoma.

This CDR3 is CASSPGGAEGYGYTF. CDR3 coding DNA: TGTGCCAGCAGCCCGGGGGGGGCGGAGGGCTATGGCTACACCTTC. The V gene is TRBV9, the J gene TRBJ1-2; TRBD1 is a possible D gene (6 bases). Between the trimmed V and J ends, which lost 4 bases and 4 bases, there was a span of 17 bases. The V gene's germline CDR1 is SGDLS and CDR2 YYNGEE. This CDR3 contains 15 residues.

The chain recombines TRBV5-1 with TRBJ2-3, with D possibly TRBD1 on 6 matching bases. Germline lookup yields CDR1 SGHRS and CDR2 YFSETQ. Deletions cut 0 bases from V and 3 bases from J, with 14 bases between. The CDR3 has 16 residues. CDR3 bases: TGCGCCAGCAGCTTGGGGCAGGGGCTCGGGACAGATACGCAGTATTTT. Amino acids: CASSLGQGLGTDTQYF.

The chain carries TRBV5-4 and TRBJ2-1; a possible D gene is TRBD2 (5 bases). The germline CDR1 and CDR2 sequences are SGHNT and YYREEE (reference sequence). The CDR3 extends over 15 amino acids. V dropped 0 bases and J dropped 5 bases, with 12 bases sitting between them. CDR3 region: CASSLGWESHNEQFF. The CDR3, as DNA: TGTGCCAGCAGCTTGGGCTGGGAGTCCCACAATGAGCAGTTCTTC.

This clone was recorded only once. J is TRBJ2-1 and V is TRBV6-4; tentatively, D is TRBD2 (7 bases). Looked up from germline, CDR1 is MRHNA and CDR2 is SNTAGT. V dropped 6 bases and J dropped 7 bases, with 16 bases sitting between them. The CDR3 extends over 14 amino acids. CDR3 residues: CASSPGLRGNEQFF. Written as DNA, the CDR3 is TGTGCCAGCAGCCCGGGACTAAGGGGGAATGAGCAGTTCTTC.

This chain joins TRBV19 and TRBJ1-3, with D possibly being TRBD1 (5 bases). This CDR3 spans 16 amino acids. Looked up from germline, CDR1 is LNHDA and CDR2 is SQIVND (reference sequence). The V end lost 3 bases, the J end lost 2 bases, and 14 bases lay between the germline ends. In nucleotides, the CDR3 is TGTGCCAGTAGTATGCTCGTCGGGGGGACTGGAAACACCATATATTTT. Translated: CASSMLVGGTGNTIYF.